This T cell receptor beta chain appears in the sequencing data of a study of identical twins. This clonotype was counted at least ten times. There are 15 residues in the CDR3. In germline, CDR1 is SGHDT, CDR2 YYEEEE. The V segment lost 4 bases and the J segment 6 bases; nucleotides outside the gene matches: 11. TCRdb fed the 5' RACE reads into MiXCR, producing one record per CDR3 protein. The sample has 420,000 or so distinct CDR3 sequences; 15% to 20% are singletons. This receptor was identified in a man aged 50 to 59 in good health. Sample: naive T cells sorted from blood. The genes are TRBV5-6 and TRBJ1-2; 8 bases are shared with TRBD1. The CDR3 DNA follows: TGTGCCAGCAGCGGGTTCGGGACAGGCGGCCATGGCTACACCTTC. Protein: CASSGFGTGGHGYTF.